Listed here are 4 T cell receptor beta chains from one sample, sequenced in a study of T cells in women clearing cervical HPV infection. Assay used: immunoSEQ multiplex PCR; TCRdb lists only in-frame clones, some missing. The listing contains some 30,000 clones. Input material: blood buffy coat. These receptors were taken from a woman between 18 and 75 years old with a cervical HPV16 infection that either progressed to CIN3+ or cleared (not recorded which).

Notes on this clone: The CDR3 end is not reached by the read, which stops 3 residues before it; the germline J gene fills it in. This sequence joins TRBV29-1 and TRBJ1-2; 9 bases fit TRBD1. The V gene end was trimmed by 6 bases and the J gene end by 2 bases; junction bases not matched to a gene: 7. This CDR3 is built from 14 residues. Germline lookup yields CDR1 SQVTM and CDR2 ANQGSEA. The DNA read from the CDR3 is TGCAGCGTATTTCCCACAGGGGGCAACTATGGC. Translation: CSVFPTGGNYG. The whole CDR3 sequence is CSVFPTGGNYGYTF.

Concerning this clone: The CDR3 is cut off 3 residues early in the read; its end comes from the germline J gene. The chain joins TRBV5-1 to TRBJ1-1; D remains unclear. CDR1 is SGHRS, CDR2 YFSETQ, per germline. This CDR3 comprises 12 residues. Incomplete CDR3 DNA: TGCGCCAGCAGCTTGATCGGTATAGAA. Its protein product is CASSLIGIE. The CDR3 as a whole reads CASSLIGIEAFF.

About this clone: The missing CDR3 end, 3 residues past where the read stops, is filled in from the germline J gene. The rearrangement links TRBV7-2 to TRBJ2-7, with 10 nucleotides matching TRBD2. The CDR3 covers 15 residues. With 4 bases clipped from V and 4 bases from J, the junction kept 7 bases outside the gene matches. The germline gives CDR1 SGHTA, CDR2 FQGNSA. The CDR3: CASSSSIAGGYEQYF. The covered CDR3 bases are TGTGCCAGCAGCTCTTCGATAGCGGGGGGTTACGAG.

Remarks on this clone: The read terminates 3 residues before the CDR3 end, so the remaining end is supplied by the germline J gene. The chain links TRBV5-1 to TRBJ2-7; D might be TRBD1 (6 bases). Per germline, CDR1 SGHRS and CDR2 YFSETQ. This CDR3 region has 14 residues. Trimming shortened V by 0 bases and J by 4 bases, and 11 bases separated the two germline ends. Partial CDR3 DNA: TGCGCCAGCAGCTTGGGGACAGCAATTTACGAG. Translated, it gives CASSLGTAIYE. The complete CDR3 sequence is CASSLGTAIYEQYF.